These 16 T cell receptor beta chains were sequenced from one sample in a study of esophageal squamous cell carcinoma under preoperative chemotherapy. Time point: before preoperative PTX-NDP chemotherapy. Using its own MiXCR run on the PCR reads, TCRdb lists one record per CDR3 protein. The sample comprises tens of thousands of distinct CDR3 sequences, roughly 50% of which are singletons, and roughly 12% rests with the top ten. The specimen was obtained from a patient given preoperative chemotherapy. Every receptor here comes from a human donor with esophageal squamous cell carcinoma. The donor label of this sample is uncertain.

A single count supports this clonotype. The V call is TRBV11-2, the J call TRBJ1-1, with 12 positions matching TRBD1. Germline V lookup: CDR1 SGHAT, CDR2 FQNNGV. This CDR3 region has 17 residues. Trimming removed 5 bases from V and 3 bases from J; junction bases left unmatched: 10. CDR3 residues: CASSPGGTGGAHTEAFF. CDR3 in DNA: TGTGCCAGCAGCCCAGGGGGGACAGGGGGCGCCCACACTGAAGCTTTCTTT.

The table lists this clonotype with a count of one. The CDR3 DNA reads as TGTGCCAGCTCGGGTGCCGGGGGACGAGCCAAAGAGATTCAGTACTTC. Protein: CASSGAGGRAKEIQYF. V usage is TRBV25-1 and J usage is TRBJ2-5; the D gene is possibly TRBD2 (6 bases). The germline CDR1 and CDR2 sequences are MGHDK and SYGVNS. The V end lost 8 bases, the J end lost 11 bases, and 30 bases lay between the germline ends. The CDR3 runs 16 residues.

A word on this clonotype: A much larger clone sits a single nucleotide away, making a read error possible. The chain uses TRBV10-1 and TRBJ2-1; TRBD1 aligns across 7 bases. The CDR3 contains 13 residues. Trimming took 6 bases from V and 10 from J; bases not matched to a gene: 9. CDR1 is WNHNN, CDR2 SYGVQD, per germline (reference sequence). The CDR3 region has the DNA TGCGCCAGCAGCCCAACCGGGACAGCCGAGCAGTTCTTC. Translating it yields CASSPTGTAEQFF.

This clonotype was seen repeatedly, ten times or more. The chain is built from TRBV11-2 and TRBJ2-1; D uncertain. CDR3 size: 14 residues. V lost 1 base to trimming and J lost 10 bases, with 14 bases between them. CDR1 and CDR2 from the germline V gene are SGHAT and FQNNGV. This chain's CDR3 is CASSLVREVGEQFF. DNA of the CDR3: TGTGCCAGCAGCTTAGTTCGAGAGGTTGGCGAGCAGTTCTTC. The whole variable domain, filled in from reference TRBV11-2 and TRBJ2-1, reads EAGVAQSPRYKIIEKRQSVAFWCNPISGHATLYWYQQILGQGPKLLIQFQNNGVVDDSQLPKDRFSAERLKGVDSTLKIQPAKLEDSAVYLCASSLVREVGEQFFGPGTRLTVL.

The V gene is TRBV27, the J gene TRBJ2-4; 10 nucleotides agree with TRBD2. Germline CDR1 MNHEY, CDR2 SMNVEV (reference sequence). The CDR3 covers 14 residues. V was clipped by 6 bases and J by 6 bases; unmatched bases: 5. The CDR3 region is CASRRAGGPNIQYF. In nucleotides, the CDR3 is TGTGCCAGCAGACGAGCGGGAGGGCCAAACATTCAGTACTTC.

Details on this clonotype: One junction end disagrees with the germline gene, perhaps due to a read error. The chain uses TRBV7-6 and TRBJ2-2; 10 bases map to TRBD2. This CDR3 comprises 17 residues. Looked up from germline, CDR1 is SGHVS and CDR2 is FNYEAQ. CDR3 DNA sequence: TGTGCCAGCAGTTTTCTAGCGGGAGCACTAAGCACCGGTGAGCTGTATTTT. It encodes CASSFLAGALSTGELYF.

By frequency in the sample, this clonotype is large (0.1 to 1%). CDR3 nucleotide sequence: TGTGCCTGTACCTCCCCCGGGGCCAAAAACATTCAGTACTTC. Amino acids: CACTSPGAKNIQYF. This chain joins TRBV12-3 or TRBV12-4 and TRBJ2-4; D uncertain. Trimming pared 11 bases from V and 1 base from J, leaving 15 bases between. This CDR3 is 14 amino acids long.

As regards this clonotype: The junction shows a germline mismatch at one end, possibly a read error. The rearrangement joins TRBV7-6 to TRBJ2-3, with D possibly matching TRBD2 (6 bases). Germline CDR1 is SGHVS and CDR2 is FNYEAQ. The CDR3 has 15 amino acids. CDR3 region: CARGFAGTDAETQYF. DNA of the CDR3: TGTGCCAGGGGGTTCGCGGGGACTGACGCAGAGACGCAGTATTTT.

The genes are TRBV18 and TRBJ2-1; D possibly matches TRBD1 or TRBD2 (5 bases each). This CDR3 region has 17 residues. Germline assignment: CDR1 KGHSH and CDR2 LQKENI. V was clipped by 0 bases and J by 4 bases, with 16 bases between them. The CDR3 DNA reads TGTGCCAGCTCACCACCGAACGGGGACGCTAAATACAATGAGCAGTTCTTC. Protein product: CASSPPNGDAKYNEQFF. The full variable domain, in which reference TRBV18 and TRBJ2-1 provide the parts outside the CDR3, is NAGVMQNPRHLVRRRGQEARLRCSPMKGHSHVYWYRQLPEEGLKFMVYLQKENIIDESGMPKERFSAEFPKEGPSILRIQQVVRGDSAAYFCASSPPNGDAKYNEQFFGPGTRLTVL.

For this clonotype: This CDR3 is missing its conserved last phenylalanine or tryptophan, likely due to a read error. Because the CDR3's place on the DNA is in doubt, the DNA is left out and the CDR3 is given as listed by TCRdb. V usage is TRBV7-8 and J usage is TRBJ2-5. Including both end residues, the CDR3 is 14 amino acids long. Per germline, CDR1 SGHVS and CDR2 FQNEAQ. CDR3 loop: CASSSQSLGESQFS.

The sample holds many counts of this clonotype. This chain links TRBV6-1 with TRBJ1-3; D is undetermined. The CDR3 totals 14 residues. V was pared by 2 bases and J by 8 bases, with 13 bases between. Germline-derived CDR1 and CDR2 are MNHNS and SASEGT. CDR3 bases: TGTGCCAGCAGTGAAAATGGGGTTGTATACACCATATATTTT. Its protein product is CASSENGVVYTIYF.

This chain links TRBV7-6 with TRBJ2-1; D remains ambiguous. Germline V gene sequence: CDR1 SGHVS, CDR2 FNYEAQ. There are 16 residues in the CDR3. V was pared by 1 base and J by 0 bases, with 10 bases between. As DNA, the CDR3 is TGTGCCAGCAGCTTAGTTAGAGGAACCTCCTACAATGAGCAGTTCTTC. Amino acids: CASSLVRGTSYNEQFF.

The J gene is TRBJ2-4, the V gene TRBV7-2; D is undetermined. Germline CDR1 SGHTA, CDR2 FQGNSA. The CDR3 has 15 amino acids. Between the trimmed V and J ends, which lost 6 bases and 12 bases, there was a span of 24 bases. DNA of the CDR3: TGTGCCAGCAGTAGCACAAGGATAGCCAAAGAGACTCAGTACTTC. This codes for CASSSTRIAKETQYF.

Note on this clonotype: At one of its ends the junction is not consistent with the germline gene, which may arise from a read error. The chain joins TRBV7-2 to TRBJ2-2; D not certain. Germline V gene sequence: CDR1 SGHTA, CDR2 FQGNSA. CDR3 size: 15 residues. The chain's CDR3 is CASSLEGSRAEALYF. CDR3 bases: TGTGCCAGCAGCTTAGAAGGTAGTCGGGCAGAGGCGCTGTATTTT.

This clonotype was seen many times. The V gene is TRBV7-9, the J gene TRBJ1-2; 11 bases fit TRBD1. CDR1 SEHNR and CDR2 FQNEAQ come from the germline V gene (reference sequence). The V gene end was trimmed by 5 bases and the J gene end by 8 bases; junction bases not matched to a gene: 10. This CDR3 spans 15 amino acids. CDR3 DNA sequence: TGTGCCAGCAGCGATTGGACAGGGGGCTTGCTAGGCTACACCTTC. Its protein product is CASSDWTGGLLGYTF.

This clonotype was seen a few times. A read error may be the cause here, since a much bigger clone is one base away. The chain combines TRBV7-9 with TRBJ2-1; D is unclear. This CDR3 contains 11 residues. Germline V lookup: CDR1 SEHNR, CDR2 FQNEAQ (reference sequence). With 4 bases removed from V and 10 bases from J, the gap between germline ends came to 8 bases. The CDR3 DNA follows: TGTGCCAGCAGCTATAATAACGAGCAGTTCTTC. It codes for CASSYNNEQFF.